The rows below give T cell receptor beta chains drawn from one sample of a study of CD8 T cells in Susac syndrome. In TCRdb, the immunoSEQ multiplex PCR reads were re-called with MiXCR into one record per CDR3 protein. The repertoire includes roughly 120,000 distinct CDR3 sequences, around 92% of them detected once, and approximately 0.097% sits in the top ten. The sequenced sample was CD4+ T cells from PBMCs. Receptors were obtained from a human donor with multiple sclerosis. CDR3s include the opening cysteine and the closing phenylalanine or tryptophan. Each record gives: clone size, V gene, D gene, J gene, CDR3 DNA, CDR3 protein. A D gene is named only where the DNA matches it firmly. Clone size is not always given. Where it is, it says once, few, many or a class for expanded clones.

.	TRBV7-3	TRBD1	TRBJ2-3	TGTGCCAGCAGCTTAAGACAGGGTAGCACAGATACGCAGTATTTT	CASSLRQGSTDTQYF
.	TRBV19	.	TRBJ1-1	TGTGCCAGTAGTATCCGGGACGGTTCTGAAGCTTTCTTT	CASSIRDGSEAFF
.	TRBV5-5	TRBD1	TRBJ2-2	TGTGCCAGCAGCTTGACAGGGGGCACCGGGGAGCTGTTTTTT	CASSLTGGTGELFF
few	TRBV5-6	.	TRBJ2-7	TGTGCCAGCAGCCCGACGGGGCGCTACGAGCAGTACTTC	CASSPTGRYEQYF
.	TRBV14	.	TRBJ1-2	TGTGCCAGCAGCCCTCCGCGGGGGGGTCGCTATGGCTACACCTTC	CASSPPRGGRYGYTF
.	TRBV28	.	TRBJ1-2	TGTGCCAGCAGTTTGCACTCAGCTAACTATGGCTACACCTTC	CASSLHSANYGYTF
.	TRBV6-2/TRBV6-3	TRBD1	TRBJ1-1	TGTGCCAGCAGGGCGGGACAGTTCATGAACACTGAAGCTTTCTTT	CASRAGQFMNTEAFF
once	TRBV30	TRBD1	TRBJ2-7	TGTGCCTTGTCCTCGGGGGACAGGGGGACCAGCTCCTACGAGCAGTACTTC	CALSSGDRGTSSYEQYF
.	TRBV12-3/TRBV12-4	TRBD1	TRBJ1-1	TGTGCCAGCAGTTTGGGGGACAGGGGCACTGAAGCTTTCTTT	CASSLGDRGTEAFF
.	TRBV27	.	TRBJ2-7	TGTGCCAGCAGAGAGGGGTACCTTACCTACGAGCAGTACTTC	CASREGYLTYEQYF
.	TRBV20-1	.	TRBJ2-7	TGCAGTGCGCTACAGGGGAGGTCCTACGAGCAGTACTTC	CSALQGRSYEQYF
.	TRBV19	.	TRBJ2-4	TGTGCCAGTAGTATAGCCCACACCCTAGCCAAAAACATTCAGTACTTC	CASSIAHTLAKNIQYF
.	TRBV20-1	.	TRBJ2-3	TGCAGTGCCCAAAGCGGCACAGATACGCAGTATTTT	CSAQSGTDTQYF
.	TRBV9	.	TRBJ1-3	TGTGCCAGCAGCGTCGGGTACTCTGGAAACACCATATATTTT	CASSVGYSGNTIYF
.	TRBV20-1	TRBD2	TRBJ2-5	TGCAGTGCGGGACTAGCGGGGGTCCGAAAGACCCAGTACTTC	CSAGLAGVRKTQYF
once	TRBV18	.	TRBJ2-7	TGTGCCAGCTCCCTTATTGGGGGGTTTGGGGAGCAGTACTTC	CASSLIGGFGEQYF
.	TRBV6-5	.	TRBJ1-2	TGTGCCAGCAGTACCCGTGACTATGGCTACACCTTC	CASSTRDYGYTF
.	TRBV3-1	.	TRBJ2-7	TGTGCCAGCAGCCAATATGTGATATCCTACGAGCAGTACTTC	CASSQYVISYEQYF
.	TRBV5-1	TRBD2	TRBJ2-1	TGCGCCAGCAGCTTCCCCCCCGGGGGGGCCGGAGATGAGCAGTTCTTC	CASSFPPGGAGDEQFF
.	TRBV25-1	TRBD1	TRBJ2-7	TGTGCCAGCAGTGGGGGACAGAGCTCCTACGAGCAGTACTTC	CASSGGQSSYEQYF
.	TRBV2	.	TRBJ2-1	TGTGCCAGCAGTGAATTGAGAAACAATGAGCAGTTCTTC	CASSELRNNEQFF
.	TRBV18	.	TRBJ1-6	TGTGCCAGCTCACCTGGGGTGGGGCAGTGGCCCCTCCACTTT	CASSPGVGQWPLHF
.	TRBV12-3/TRBV12-4	TRBD1	TRBJ2-3	TGTGCCAGCAGTTTAAGGACAGGGGGCACAGATACGCAGTATTTT	CASSLRTGGTDTQYF
once	TRBV20-1	.	TRBJ2-1	TGCAGTGCTAGAGCCCACCGGGACTACAATGAGCAGTTCTTC	CSARAHRDYNEQFF
.	TRBV19	TRBD1	TRBJ1-4	TGTGCCAGTAGTACGCTGACAGGGGACGGAGAAAAACTGTTTTTT	CASSTLTGDGEKLFF
.	TRBV5-5	.	TRBJ2-1	TGTGCCAGCAGCTTAAGGATACGTAATGAGCAGTTCTTC	CASSLRIRNEQFF
.	TRBV9	.	TRBJ1-5	TGTGCCAGCAGTCAGGGATACGGGGGCAATCAGCCCCAGCATTTT	CASSQGYGGNQPQHF
few	TRBV19	TRBD1	TRBJ2-2	TGTGCCAGTAGACAGGGGGCCGGGGAGCTGTTTTTT	CASRQGAGELFF
.	TRBV19	.	TRBJ2-3	TGTGCCAGTGGAATGGGGGATACGCAGTATTTT	CASGMGDTQYF
.	TRBV5-1	.	TRBJ2-5	TGCGCCAGCAGCTTGTGGCTCCAAGAGACCCAGTACTTC	CASSLWLQETQYF
.	TRBV3-1	.	TRBJ1-4	TGTGCCAGCAGCCAAGACAGATCAACTAATGAAAAACTGTTTTTT	CASSQDRSTNEKLFF
.	TRBV5-1	TRBD1	TRBJ2-2	TGCGCCAGCAGCGTGGGACAGGGCGAAACCGGGGAGCTGTTTTTT	CASSVGQGETGELFF
once	TRBV4-2	.	TRBJ2-2	TGTGCCAGCAGCCAAGTGCGGCCAGAGGACACCGGGGAGCTGTTTTTT	CASSQVRPEDTGELFF
.	TRBV3-1	.	TRBJ2-2	TGTGCCAGCAGCCAAGGACCCCAAAACACCGGGGAGCTGTTTTTT	CASSQGPQNTGELFF
.	TRBV7-9	.	TRBJ1-1	TGTGCCAGCAGACCGGGACAAGGGGCTGAAGCTTTCTTT	CASRPGQGAEAFF
once	TRBV20-1	.	TRBJ2-5	TGCAGTGCTAGCTTAGATGCCAGGGGAGACCAAGAGACCCAGTACTTC	CSASLDARGDQETQYF
once	TRBV29-1	.	TRBJ1-1	TGCAGCGTTGAAACCACAGGGACCATTGAAGCTTTCTTT	CSVETTGTIEAFF
.	TRBV21-1	.	TRBJ1-4	TGTGCCAGCAGCCCGGGACAGCAATATGAAAAACTGTTTTTT	CASSPGQQYEKLFF
.	TRBV18	.	TRBJ2-3	TGTGCCAGCTCAGTGATGGGGACAGATACGCAGTATTTT	CASSVMGTDTQYF
.	TRBV18	.	TRBJ1-2	TGTGCCAGCTCACCCAGGGACGGAGATGGCTACACCTTC	CASSPRDGDGYTF
.	TRBV6-6	.	TRBJ1-2	TGTGCCAGCAGTTTCCGTCTGGAGGGGTACACCTTC	CASSFRLEGYTF
.	TRBV11-2	TRBD2	TRBJ2-2	TGTGCCAGCAGCCTCTGGACTAGCGGGGGCCCCGGAACCGGGGAGCTGTTTTTT	CASSLWTSGGPGTGELFF
.	TRBV30	.	TRBJ1-2	TGTGCCTGGAGCGGGAACTGGGGCTACACCTTC	CAWSGNWGYTF
.	TRBV28	TRBD1	TRBJ2-2	TGTGCCAGCACCACTACAGGGGGCAACACCGGGGAGCTGTTTTTT	CASTTTGGNTGELFF
.	TRBV3-1	.	TRBJ2-5	TGTGCCAGCAGCCAAACCTCCGGGATCGAAGAGACCCAGTACTTC	CASSQTSGIEETQYF
.	TRBV7-3	.	TRBJ2-1	TGTGCCAGCAGTTACCCCTCTGGTGAGCAGTTCTTC	CASSYPSGEQFF
.	TRBV28	TRBD1	TRBJ1-2	TGTGCCAGCAATACGCCGGCAGGGGGCCACCTTAATGGCTACACCTTC	CASNTPAGGHLNGYTF
.	TRBV4-1	TRBD1	TRBJ1-1	TGCGCCAGCAGACCGGGTCATGACAGGGCGAACACTGAAGCTTTCTTT	CASRPGHDRANTEAFF
.	TRBV2	.	TRBJ1-2	TGTGCCAGCAGTCAAACCGCCAGGGTTGATGGCTACACCTTC	CASSQTARVDGYTF
once	TRBV6-2/TRBV6-3	.	TRBJ1-2	TGTGCCAGCGGGGGCCAAAACGACTATGGCTACACCTTC	CASGGQNDYGYTF
.	TRBV19	.	TRBJ1-5	TGTGCCAGTAAAGAGCAGGCGTCTTATCAGCCCCAGCATTTT	CASKEQASYQPQHF
.	TRBV12-5	TRBD1	TRBJ2-2	TGTGCTAGTGGTTTTGACCGGGACAGGGGAACCGGGGAGCTGTTTTTT	CASGFDRDRGTGELFF
once	TRBV30	TRBD1	TRBJ1-5	TGTGCCTGGAGTTCAGGGGGCGGACAGCCCCAGCATTTT	CAWSSGGGQPQHF